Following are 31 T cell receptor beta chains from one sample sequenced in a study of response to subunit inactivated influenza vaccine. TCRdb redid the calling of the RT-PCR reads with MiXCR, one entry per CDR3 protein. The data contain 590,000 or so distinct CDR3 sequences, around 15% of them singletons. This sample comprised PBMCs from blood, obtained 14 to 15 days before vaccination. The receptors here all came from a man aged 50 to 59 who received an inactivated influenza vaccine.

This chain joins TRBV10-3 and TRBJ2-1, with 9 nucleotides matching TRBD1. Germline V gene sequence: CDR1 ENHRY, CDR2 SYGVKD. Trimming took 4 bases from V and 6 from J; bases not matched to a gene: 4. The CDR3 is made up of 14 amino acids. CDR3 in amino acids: CAISATGGVNEQFF. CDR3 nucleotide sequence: TGTGCCATCAGTGCGACAGGGGGAGTCAATGAGCAGTTCTTC.

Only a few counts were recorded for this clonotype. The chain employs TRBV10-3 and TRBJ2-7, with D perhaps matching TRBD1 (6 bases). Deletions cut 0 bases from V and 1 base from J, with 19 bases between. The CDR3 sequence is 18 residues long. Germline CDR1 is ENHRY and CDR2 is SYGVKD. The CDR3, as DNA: TGTGCCATCAGTGAGTCGAATTTATGGGGGCGTCTATCCTACGAGCAGTACTTC. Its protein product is CAISESNLWGRLSYEQYF.

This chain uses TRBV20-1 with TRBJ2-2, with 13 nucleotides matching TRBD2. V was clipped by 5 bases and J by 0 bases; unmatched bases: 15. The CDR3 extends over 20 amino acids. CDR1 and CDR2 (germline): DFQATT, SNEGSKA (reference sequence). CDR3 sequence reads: CSARGFRGLAGFANTGELFF. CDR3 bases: TGCAGTGCTCGGGGGTTCAGGGGACTAGCGGGATTCGCGAACACCGGGGAGCTGTTTTTT.

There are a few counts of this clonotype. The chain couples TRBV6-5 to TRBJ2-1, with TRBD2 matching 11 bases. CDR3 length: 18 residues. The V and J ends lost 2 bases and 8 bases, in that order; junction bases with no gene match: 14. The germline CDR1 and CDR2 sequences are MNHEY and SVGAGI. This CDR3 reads CASSYISGRARVRDEQFF. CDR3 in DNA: TGTGCCAGCAGTTACATTAGCGGGAGGGCCAGAGTTAGGGATGAGCAGTTCTTC.

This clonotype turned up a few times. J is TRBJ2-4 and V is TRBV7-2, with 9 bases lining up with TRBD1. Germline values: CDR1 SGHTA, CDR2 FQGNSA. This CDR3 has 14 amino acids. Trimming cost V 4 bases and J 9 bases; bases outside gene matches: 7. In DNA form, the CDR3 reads TGTGCCAGCAGCTGGGGACAGGGATTAGGCATTCAGTACTTC. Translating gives CASSWGQGLGIQYF.

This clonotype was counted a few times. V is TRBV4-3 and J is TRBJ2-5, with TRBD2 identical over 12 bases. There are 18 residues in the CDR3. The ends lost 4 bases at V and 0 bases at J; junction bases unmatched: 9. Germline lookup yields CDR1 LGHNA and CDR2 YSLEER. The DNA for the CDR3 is TGCGCCAGCAGCCGAGGACTAGCGGGGACCCACTACCAAGAGACCCAGTACTTC. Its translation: CASSRGLAGTHYQETQYF.

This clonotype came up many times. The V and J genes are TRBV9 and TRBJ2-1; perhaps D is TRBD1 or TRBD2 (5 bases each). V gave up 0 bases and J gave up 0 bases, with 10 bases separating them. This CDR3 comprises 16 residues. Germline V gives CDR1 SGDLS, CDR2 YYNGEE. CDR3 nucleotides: TGTGCCAGCAGCGTAGATGAGGGGAGCTCCTACAATGAGCAGTTCTTC. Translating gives CASSVDEGSSYNEQFF.

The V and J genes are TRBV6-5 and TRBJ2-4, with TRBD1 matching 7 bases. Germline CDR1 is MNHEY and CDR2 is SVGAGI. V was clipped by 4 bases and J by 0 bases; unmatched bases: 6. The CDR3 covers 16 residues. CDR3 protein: CASSFQGGIAKNIQYF. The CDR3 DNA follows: TGTGCCAGCAGTTTCCAAGGGGGCATAGCCAAAAACATTCAGTACTTC.

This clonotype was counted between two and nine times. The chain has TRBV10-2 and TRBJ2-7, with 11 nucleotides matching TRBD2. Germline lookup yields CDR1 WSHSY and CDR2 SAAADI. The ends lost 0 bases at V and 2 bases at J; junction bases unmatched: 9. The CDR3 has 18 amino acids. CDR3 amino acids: CASSESKSSGRLTYEQYF. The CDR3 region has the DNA TGCGCCAGCAGTGAGTCGAAGTCTAGCGGGAGGCTAACCTACGAGCAGTACTTC.

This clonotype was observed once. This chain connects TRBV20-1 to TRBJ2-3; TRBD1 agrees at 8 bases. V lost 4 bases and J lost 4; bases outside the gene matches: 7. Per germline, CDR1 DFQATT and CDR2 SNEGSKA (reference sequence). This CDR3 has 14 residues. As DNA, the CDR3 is TGCAGTGCTACAAGGACAGGGTTATCAGATACGCAGTATTTT. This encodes CSATRTGLSDTQYF.

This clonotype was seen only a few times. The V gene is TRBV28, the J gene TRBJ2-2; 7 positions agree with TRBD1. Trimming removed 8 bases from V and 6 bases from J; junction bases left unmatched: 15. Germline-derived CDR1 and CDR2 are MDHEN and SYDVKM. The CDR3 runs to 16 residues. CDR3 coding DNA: TGTGCCAGCCACCAAGGGGGCAGTTTAAAGTCCGGGGAGCTGTTTTTT. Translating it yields CASHQGGSLKSGELFF.

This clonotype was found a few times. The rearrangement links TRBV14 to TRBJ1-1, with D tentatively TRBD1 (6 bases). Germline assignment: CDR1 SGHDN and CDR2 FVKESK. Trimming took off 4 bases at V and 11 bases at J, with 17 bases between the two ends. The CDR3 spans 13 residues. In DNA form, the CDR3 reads TGTGCCAGCAGCCGGACAGCCGCCTTCGGGGCTTTCTTT. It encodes CASSRTAAFGAFF.

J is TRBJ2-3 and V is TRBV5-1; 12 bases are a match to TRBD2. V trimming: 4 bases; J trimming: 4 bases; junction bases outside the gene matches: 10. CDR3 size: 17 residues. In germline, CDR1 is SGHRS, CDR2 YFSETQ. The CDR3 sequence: CASSVGTSGPRADTQYF. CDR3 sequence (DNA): TGCGCCAGCAGCGTTGGGACTAGCGGGCCAAGGGCAGATACGCAGTATTTT. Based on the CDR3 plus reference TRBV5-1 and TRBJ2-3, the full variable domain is KAGVTQTPRYLIKTRGQQVTLSCSPISGHRSVSWYQQTPGQGLQFLFEYFSETQRNKGNFPGRFSGRQFSNSRSEMNVSTLELGDSALYLCASSVGTSGPRADTQYFGPGTRLTVL.

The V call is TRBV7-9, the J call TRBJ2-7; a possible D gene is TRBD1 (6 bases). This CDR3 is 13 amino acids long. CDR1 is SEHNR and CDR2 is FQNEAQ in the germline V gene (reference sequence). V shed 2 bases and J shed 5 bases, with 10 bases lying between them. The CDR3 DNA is TGTGCCAGCAGCTTATCCAGGACAGACGAGCAGTACTTC. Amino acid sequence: CASSLSRTDEQYF.

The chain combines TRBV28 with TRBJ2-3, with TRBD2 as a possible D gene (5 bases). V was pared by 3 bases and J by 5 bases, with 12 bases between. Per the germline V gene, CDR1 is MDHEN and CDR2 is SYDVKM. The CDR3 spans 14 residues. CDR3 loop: CASSLVGAKDTQYF. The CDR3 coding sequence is TGTGCCAGCAGTTTGGTGGGAGCGAAAGATACGCAGTATTTT.

Here the CDR3 DNA reads TGCAGTGCTAGAGAAACAGCAGATCAGCCCCAGCATTTT. It yields the protein CSARETADQPQHF. This chain connects TRBV20-1 to TRBJ1-5, with D unclear. CDR1 and CDR2 (germline): DFQATT, SNEGSKA (reference sequence). The CDR3 has 13 amino acids. V shed 0 bases and J shed 5 bases, with 8 bases lying between them.

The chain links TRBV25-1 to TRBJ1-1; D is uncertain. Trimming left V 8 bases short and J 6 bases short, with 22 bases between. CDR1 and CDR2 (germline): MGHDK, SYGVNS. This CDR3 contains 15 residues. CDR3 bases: TGTGCCAGCCGCCCAATCTCGGAAGCCAGCCCTGAAGCTTTCTTT. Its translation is CASRPISEASPEAFF. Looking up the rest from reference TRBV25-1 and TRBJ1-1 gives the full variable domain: EADIYQTPRYLVIGTGKKITLECSQTMGHDKMYWYQQDPGMELHLIHYSYGVNSTEKGDLSSESTVSRIRTEHFPLTLESARPSHTSQYLCASRPISEASPEAFFGQGTRLTVV.

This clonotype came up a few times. The CDR3 region has the DNA TGTGCCAGCAGCCTCCCCCTCAAGGAGCTGTTTTTT. Residues: CASSLPLKELFF. This rearrangement joins TRBV7-9 to TRBJ2-2; D is unresolved. The V end lost 5 bases, the J end lost 10 bases, and 11 bases lay between the germline ends. There are 12 residues in the CDR3. CDR1 and CDR2 (germline): SEHNR, FQNEAQ (reference sequence).

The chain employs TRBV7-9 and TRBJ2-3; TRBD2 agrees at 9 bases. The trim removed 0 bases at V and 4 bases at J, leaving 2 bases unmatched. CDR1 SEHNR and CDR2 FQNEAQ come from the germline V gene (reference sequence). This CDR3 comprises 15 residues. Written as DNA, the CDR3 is TGTGCCAGCAGCTTAGCTAGCGGGAGTGCAGATACGCAGTATTTT. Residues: CASSLASGSADTQYF. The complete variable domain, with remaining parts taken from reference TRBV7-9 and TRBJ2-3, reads DTGVSQNPRHKITKRGQNVTFRCDPISEHNRLYWYRQTLGQGPEFLTYFQNEAQLEKSRLLSDRFSAERPKGSFSTLEIQRTEQGDSAMYLCASSLASGSADTQYFGPGTRLTVL.

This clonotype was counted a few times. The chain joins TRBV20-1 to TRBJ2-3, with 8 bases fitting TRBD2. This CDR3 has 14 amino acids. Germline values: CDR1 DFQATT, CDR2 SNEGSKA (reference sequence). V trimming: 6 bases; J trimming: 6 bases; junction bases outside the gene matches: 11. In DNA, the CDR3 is TGCAGTGCGAACCCCGGGGGGGCGTGGGATACGCAGTATTTT. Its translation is CSANPGGAWDTQYF.

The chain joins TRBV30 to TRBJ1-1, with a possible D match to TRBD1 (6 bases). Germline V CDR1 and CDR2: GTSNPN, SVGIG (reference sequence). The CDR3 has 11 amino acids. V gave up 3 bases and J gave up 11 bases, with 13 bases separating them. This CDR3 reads CAWSQGMDAFF. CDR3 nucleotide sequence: TGTGCCTGGAGCCAGGGGATGGATGCTTTCTTT.

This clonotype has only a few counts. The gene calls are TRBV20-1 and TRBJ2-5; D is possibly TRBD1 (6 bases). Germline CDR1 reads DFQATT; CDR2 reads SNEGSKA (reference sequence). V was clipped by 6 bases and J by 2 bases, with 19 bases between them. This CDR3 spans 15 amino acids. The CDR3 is CSASQRQGIQETQYF. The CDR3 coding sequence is TGCAGTGCGTCCCAAAGGCAGGGGATTCAAGAGACCCAGTACTTC.

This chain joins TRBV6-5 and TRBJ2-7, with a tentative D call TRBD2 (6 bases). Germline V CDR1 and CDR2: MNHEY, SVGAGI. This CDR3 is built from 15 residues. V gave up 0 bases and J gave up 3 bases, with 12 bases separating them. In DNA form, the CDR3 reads TGTGCCAGCAGTTACTCGGGACTCCGACACTACGAGCAGTACTTC. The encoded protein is CASSYSGLRHYEQYF.

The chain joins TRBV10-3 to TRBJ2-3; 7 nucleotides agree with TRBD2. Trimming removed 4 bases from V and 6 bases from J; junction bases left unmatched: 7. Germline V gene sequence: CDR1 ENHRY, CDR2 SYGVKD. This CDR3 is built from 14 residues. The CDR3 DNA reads TGTGCCATCAGTGCGGCGGGGGTGGGTGATACGCAGTATTTT. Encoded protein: CAISAAGVGDTQYF.

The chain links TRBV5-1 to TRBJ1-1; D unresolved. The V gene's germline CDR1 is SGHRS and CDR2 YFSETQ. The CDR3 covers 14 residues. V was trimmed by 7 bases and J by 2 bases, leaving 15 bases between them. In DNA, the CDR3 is TGCGCCAGCGGCCCGGAGCAGACAAACACTGAAGCTTTCTTT. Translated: CASGPEQTNTEAFF.

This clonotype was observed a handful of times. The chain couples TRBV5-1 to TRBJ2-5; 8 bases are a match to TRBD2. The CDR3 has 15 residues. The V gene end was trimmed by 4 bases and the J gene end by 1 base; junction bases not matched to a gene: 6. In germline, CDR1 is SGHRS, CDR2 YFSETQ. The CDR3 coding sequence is TGCGCCAGCAGCACGGGCCGGGGGGGCCAAGAGACCCAGTACTTC. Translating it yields CASSTGRGGQETQYF.

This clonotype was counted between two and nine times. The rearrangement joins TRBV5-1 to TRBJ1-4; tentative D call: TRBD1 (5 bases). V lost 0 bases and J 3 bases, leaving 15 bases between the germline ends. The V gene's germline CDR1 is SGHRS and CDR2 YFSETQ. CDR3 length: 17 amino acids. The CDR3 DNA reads TGCGCCAGCAGCTTGGAAGCCCCCGGGACGTCTAATGAAAAACTGTTTTTT. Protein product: CASSLEAPGTSNEKLFF.

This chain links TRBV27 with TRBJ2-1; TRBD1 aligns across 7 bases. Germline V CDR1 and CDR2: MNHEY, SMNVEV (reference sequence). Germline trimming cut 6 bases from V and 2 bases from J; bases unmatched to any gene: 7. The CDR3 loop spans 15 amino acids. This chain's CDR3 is CASRPPDRAYNEQFF. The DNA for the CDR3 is TGTGCCAGCAGACCCCCAGACAGGGCCTACAATGAGCAGTTCTTC.

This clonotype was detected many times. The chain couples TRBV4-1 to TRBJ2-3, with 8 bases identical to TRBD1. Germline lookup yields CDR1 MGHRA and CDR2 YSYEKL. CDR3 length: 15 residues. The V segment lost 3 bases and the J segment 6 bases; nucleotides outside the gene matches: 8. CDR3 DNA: TGCGCCAGCAGCCACCTCCCAGACAGGGGTGATACGCAGTATTTT. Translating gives CASSHLPDRGDTQYF.

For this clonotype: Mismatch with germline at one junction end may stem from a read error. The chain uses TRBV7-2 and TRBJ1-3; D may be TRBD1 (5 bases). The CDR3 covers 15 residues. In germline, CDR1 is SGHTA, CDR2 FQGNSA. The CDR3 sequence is CASSSETASGNTIYF. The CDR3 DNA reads TGTGCCAGCAGCTCCGAGACAGCGTCTGGCAACACCATATATTTT.

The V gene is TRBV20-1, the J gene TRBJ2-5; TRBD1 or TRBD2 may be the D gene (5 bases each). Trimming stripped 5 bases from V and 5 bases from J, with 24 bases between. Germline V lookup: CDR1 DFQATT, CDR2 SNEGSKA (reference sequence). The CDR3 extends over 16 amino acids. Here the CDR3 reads CSALTAGTALRETQYF. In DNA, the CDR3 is TGCAGTGCTCTCACCGCTGGGACCGCCCTTAGGGAGACCCAGTACTTC.